This T cell receptor (beta chain) was captured in a study of T cells in Graves' hyperthyroidism and ophthalmopathy. What was amplified from RNA transcripts were TCR beta CDR3 regions. The HTBI primer set served for first-round RT-PCR of the TCR CDR3. Using its own MiXCR run on the multiplex PCR reads, TCRdb lists one record per CDR3 protein. The data contain nearly 750,000 distinct CDR3 sequences, approximately 36% of them singletons. V was shortened by 6 bases and J by 6 bases, with 17 bases between the two germline ends. The CDR3 contains 13 residues. Germline V gives CDR1 DFQATT, CDR2 SNEGSKA (reference sequence). Out of approximately 10 ml of fresh peripheral blood came the PBMCs. This clonotype was counted at least ten times.

The chain is built from TRBV20-1 and TRBJ1-2; weak D call: TRBD1 (5 bases). The specimen was blood. The sequence was collected from a middle-aged woman with Graves' hyperthyroidism. CDR3 region: CSARRALSDGYTF. In nucleotides, the CDR3 is TGCAGTGCCCGCAGGGCGTTAAGCGATGGCTACACCTTC.